This is a list of T cell receptor beta chains from one sample in a study of monozygotic twins with inflammatory bowel disease. TCRdb reanalyzed the 5' RACE reads, giving one entry per CDR3 protein sequence and no DNA. The data show fewer than 550,000 distinct CDR3 sequences, and the top ten clones hold 2% to 3%. Sequences were obtained from blood. These receptor sequences come from a human donor with ulcerative colitis or Crohn's disease, or a healthy co-twin of an affected twin (not recorded which). The CDR3 runs from the conserved cysteine through the conserved F or W.

j_call v_call cdr3_aa
TRBJ1-1 TRBV6-5 CASSSTSTVNTEAFF
TRBJ2-7 TRBV6-1 CASREGPTSYEQYF
TRBJ2-4 TRBV7-9 CASSPAGGRAYKNIQYF
TRBJ1-2 TRBV3-1 CASSQDGQRMDGYTF
TRBJ2-4 TRBV3-1 CASSQFSGAAKNIQYF
TRBJ1-5 TRBV3-1 CASSQGQSQPQHF
TRBJ1-1 TRBV2 CASSEALTGNTEAFF
TRBJ2-3 TRBV7-2 CASSSRPTTDTQYF
TRBJ1-5 TRBV7-9 CASSLGIPQPQHF
TRBJ2-2 TRBV12-3/TRBV12-4 CASTILRNTGELFF
TRBJ2-7 TRBV18 CASSQGQNEQYF
TRBJ1-4 TRBV5-1 CASSPSGQTNEKLFF
TRBJ2-1 TRBV11-1 CASSLEQVYNEQFF
TRBJ1-1 TRBV6-2/TRBV6-3 CASSPTGLWAFF
TRBJ2-2 TRBV7-9 CASSVPAGELFF
TRBJ2-3 TRBV7-9 CASSPWASRTDTQYF
TRBJ1-5 TRBV20-1 CSASRDTRNQPQHF
TRBJ2-7 TRBV7-9 CASSLGGTDFVEQYF
TRBJ2-1 TRBV15 CATSRTGGMDEQFF
TRBJ1-2 TRBV27 CASSFQQGNYGYTF
TRBJ2-1 TRBV19 CATLSGKGNEQFF
TRBJ1-5 TRBV6-5 CASSMIAGAGVGNQPQHF
TRBJ2-7 TRBV4-1 CASSQEPSSGMGTYEQYF
TRBJ2-3 TRBV11-2 CASRDRATDTQYF
TRBJ2-1 TRBV12-3/TRBV12-4 CASSSGEGSYNEQFF
TRBJ1-6 TRBV5-1 CASSRGQDRPTSPLHF
TRBJ1-2 TRBV30 CAWREFLDGYTF
TRBJ1-4 TRBV5-1 CASSTGTGFGEKLFF
TRBJ2-5 TRBV14 CASSPGGGRKTQYF
TRBJ1-1 TRBV19 CASSTQGVLTEAFF
TRBJ1-2 TRBV27 CASSSRGSYGYTF
TRBJ2-7 TRBV2 CASRDWTGDKSEQYF
TRBJ2-2 TRBV18 CASSPREHTGELFF
TRBJ2-2 TRBV18 CASSSINGQGESNTGELFF
TRBJ2-1 TRBV24-1 CATSDPTSGRGNEQFF
TRBJ2-7 TRBV4-2 CASGAVTGLLQYF
TRBJ2-1 TRBV4-1 CASSQRDEQFF
TRBJ1-2 TRBV9 CASSVEARNYGYTF